This TCR beta chain was found in a study of blood T cell repertoires in COVID-19. Study summary: Sites in the United States, Italy and Spain provided acute and convalescent COVID-19 samples.

The CDR3 totals 17 residues. Trimming removed 3 bases from V and 1 base from J, with 18 bases in between. Germline V lookup: CDR1 KGHSH, CDR2 LQKENI. Authors' data handling: Estimates of nucleated cell counts were drawn from the amplification of reference gene primers. Method: immunoSEQ multiplex PCR; TCRdb's copy keeps in-frame clones and lacks some. V, J and clone size are taken as reported in that table, and D and trimming were inferred from the DNA itself. The repertoire consists of roughly 380,000 clones, with 81% occurring once and the leading ten covering approximately 1%. The receptor was derived from a human donor with acute or convalescent COVID-19. The donor label of this sample is uncertain. The V gene is TRBV18, the J gene TRBJ1-1; D remains ambiguous. The sample consisted of peripheral blood. CDR3 nucleotides: TGTGCCAGCTCACCCCAGGCTGGGGAGGCCCCGAACACTGAAGCTTTCTTT. This sequence encodes CASSPQAGEAPNTEAFF.